This T cell receptor beta chain was observed in a study of blood T cell repertoires in COVID-19. Sequencing was performed with immunoSEQ multiplex PCR; in TCRdb, only in-frame clones are kept and a portion is missing. The sample shows roughly 240,000 clones, 75% to 90% of them seen only once. Germline V gene data show CDR1 as KGHSH and CDR2 as LQKENI. The CDR3 consists of 14 residues. V was pared by 1 base and J by 8 bases, with 7 bases of the junction left unmatched. The receptor was derived from a man aged 45-65 years who had been exposed to COVID-19. Sequences were obtained from PBMCs or T cells enriched from blood (not recorded which). The rearrangement links TRBV18 to TRBJ1-2; 7 bases agree with TRBD1. Written as DNA, the CDR3 is TGTGCCAGCTCACCACAGGGGGCAGAACGGGGCTACACCTTC. This sequence encodes CASSPQGAERGYTF.